This T cell receptor beta chain originates from a study of blood T cell repertoires in COVID-19. Whole-study context: Researchers got acute and convalescent COVID-19 samples from the United States, Italy and Spain. In each case, the material was cDNA or gDNA derived from T cells, B-cell-depleted T cells, or PBMCs.

In the authors' methods: For nucleated cells, counts were estimated from reference gene primer amplification. Data came from immunoSEQ multiplex PCR; TCRdb stores just in-frame clones and leaves some out. That table gives V, J and clone size, and the DNA gave D and trimming. The repertoire holds approximately 360,000 clones, with 90% as singletons. Germline lookup yields CDR1 LNHDA and CDR2 SQIVND (reference sequence). This CDR3 region has 12 residues. V was clipped by 4 bases and J by 4 bases, with 8 bases between them. The source material was peripheral blood. The TCR was taken from a man aged 18 to 35 with active or convalescent COVID-19. This chain joins TRBV19 and TRBJ2-7; TRBD2 might be the D (6 bases). This chain's CDR3 is CASSNGLYEQYF. The CDR3 DNA reads as TGTGCCAGTAGTAACGGACTATACGAGCAGTACTTC.